These 26 T cell receptor beta chains came from one sample sequenced in a study of T-cell memory formation after mild COVID-19. From the 5' RACE reads, TCRdb called clonotypes with MiXCR, one entry per CDR3 protein. The repertoire holds roughly 150,000 distinct CDR3 sequences, more than 13% seen once, with under 30% in the top ten. The source material was PBMCs or a T cell subset sorted from them (not recorded which). These receptors all come from an adult woman who had mild COVID-19 (a few samples of this study predate the infection). Cell type and time point are not known.

This clonotype occurred a few times. The rearrangement uses TRBV21-1 and TRBJ1-2. TRBV21-1 is designated a pseudogene. This CDR3 has 17 amino acids. In DNA, the CDR3 is TGTGCCAGCAGCAAAGCGCGTTGGCAGAACCGAGCCTATGGCTACACCTTC. Its protein is CASSKARWQNRAYGYTF.

This clonotype occurred a few times. V and J are TRBV9 and TRBJ2-1; D is tentatively TRBD1 or TRBD2 (6 bases each). The CDR3 is 14 amino acids. The V end lost 4 bases, the J end lost 1 base, and 9 bases lay between the germline ends. Looked up from germline, CDR1 is SGDLS and CDR2 is YYNGEE. CDR3 in DNA: TGTGCCAGCAGCAAAGGGGGGTCCTACAATGAGCAGTTCTTC. Its translation is CASSKGGSYNEQFF.

The chain uses TRBV7-6 and TRBJ2-7; a possible D gene is TRBD1 (6 bases). This CDR3 region has 16 residues. V was clipped by 6 bases and J by 2 bases, with 20 bases between them. Germline-derived CDR1 and CDR2 are SGHVS and FNYEAQ. CDR3 sequence reads: CASSDRGDKPTYEQYF. Written as DNA, the CDR3 is TGTGCCAGCAGTGATAGAGGGGACAAACCGACCTACGAGCAGTACTTC.

This clonotype was counted a few times. The J gene is TRBJ1-5, the V gene TRBV9, with D possibly being TRBD1 (5 bases). V gave up 4 bases and J gave up 1 base, with 15 bases separating them. The germline gives CDR1 SGDLS, CDR2 YYNGEE. CDR3 length equals 16 residues. The CDR3 DNA sequence: TGTGCCAGCAGCCCATCCTGGGACGGGAGCAATCAGCCCCAGCATTTT. It translates to CASSPSWDGSNQPQHF.

This chain uses TRBV7-6 with TRBJ1-2; D is perhaps TRBD1 (5 bases). The CDR3 covers 15 residues. V lost 1 base and J lost 4, with 13 bases in between. Germline loops: CDR1 SGHVS, CDR2 FNYEAQ. The CDR3 region is CASSLEAGTSYGYTF. The DNA for the CDR3 is TGTGCCAGCAGCTTAGAGGCAGGGACTTCCTATGGCTACACCTTC.

The chain carries TRBV12-3 or TRBV12-4 and TRBJ1-5; 9 positions agree with TRBD1. CDR3 size: 15 residues. V shed 6 bases and J 1 base; nucleotides not matched to a gene: 4. CDR3 sequence reads: CASRRTGESNQPQHF. CDR3 nucleotide sequence: TGTGCCAGCAGACGGACAGGGGAGAGCAATCAGCCCCAGCATTTT.

This clonotype was counted between two and nine times. The chain has TRBV7-2 and TRBJ2-7, with 12 bases aligning to TRBD2. Germline V lookup: CDR1 SGHTA, CDR2 FQGNSA. This CDR3 comprises 15 residues. The trim removed 4 bases at V and 3 bases at J, leaving 4 bases unmatched. CDR3 nucleotides: TGTGCCAGCAGCTCGACGGGACTAGCGGGCTACGAGCAGTACTTC. Its translation: CASSSTGLAGYEQYF.

Here the CDR3 reads CSAAHRDVISYEQYF. The CDR3 DNA follows: TGCAGTGCCGCCCACCGGGACGTCATCTCCTACGAGCAGTACTTC. The gene calls are TRBV20-1 and TRBJ2-7, with D perhaps being TRBD1 or TRBD2 (5 bases each). Per the germline V gene, CDR1 is DFQATT and CDR2 is SNEGSKA (reference sequence). V was trimmed by 6 bases and J by 0 bases, leaving 18 bases between them. The CDR3 sequence is 15 residues long.

The V gene is TRBV7-9, the J gene TRBJ1-2; D is unresolved. The CDR3 loop spans 15 amino acids. CDR1 is SEHNR and CDR2 is FQNEAQ in the germline V gene (reference sequence). The V end was cut by 1 base, the J end by 2 bases, with 11 bases between. CDR3 sequence reads: CASSLELTANYGYTF. The CDR3 DNA is TGTGCCAGCAGCTTAGAGTTAACAGCCAACTATGGCTACACCTTC.

This clonotype was counted many times. The chain has TRBV20-1 and TRBJ2-3; no reliable D call. The germline V gene encodes CDR1 DFQATT and CDR2 SNEGSKA (reference sequence). CDR3 size: 11 residues. The V and J ends lost 3 bases and 4 bases respectively, with 5 bases between them. The CDR3 coding sequence is TGCAGTGCTAGTGGGTCAGATACGCAGTATTTT. Translation: CSASGSDTQYF.

The table lists this clonotype with a few counts. The chain uses TRBV20-1 and TRBJ2-7; 7 bases are shared with TRBD2. The germline gives CDR1 DFQATT, CDR2 SNEGSKA (reference sequence). J lost 2 bases, V lost 0 bases, and 10 bases had no gene match. There are 16 residues in the CDR3. The CDR3 DNA reads TGCAGTGCTAGAGATGTGGGCAGGGAGGGTACCTACGAGCAGTACTTC. As protein: CSARDVGREGTYEQYF.

The chain employs TRBV4-3 and TRBJ2-1; D unclear. The CDR3 spans 16 residues. Germline V gene data show CDR1 as LGHNA and CDR2 as YSLEER. Trimming took 0 bases from V and 0 from J, leaving 9 bases between them. The DNA of the CDR3 is TGCGCCAGCAGCCAAGATTGGGGAAACTCCTACAATGAGCAGTTCTTC. This gives the protein CASSQDWGNSYNEQFF.

The chain recombines TRBV18 with TRBJ2-5, with D unresolved. Germline CDR1 is KGHSH and CDR2 is LQKENI. V lost 2 bases to trimming and J lost 3 bases, with 13 bases between them. The CDR3 contains 15 residues. CDR3 DNA sequence: TGTGCCAGCTCACCAGGTGAAAGGGAAAAAGAGACCCAGTACTTC. Protein: CASSPGEREKETQYF.

The sample holds a few counts of this clonotype. V usage is TRBV7-3 and J usage is TRBJ2-3; 7 positions match TRBD1. The CDR3 loop spans 13 amino acids. From germline, CDR1 is SGHTA and CDR2 FQGTGA. V gave up 6 bases and J gave up 1 base; unmatched junction bases: 1. The CDR3 nucleotides read TGTGCCAGCAGAGACAGGGGCACAGATACGCAGTATTTT. Its protein is CASRDRGTDTQYF.

This clonotype has a handful of counts. The chain couples TRBV4-1 to TRBJ2-1; 11 nucleotides match TRBD2. From germline, CDR1 is MGHRA and CDR2 YSYEKL. V was pared by 4 bases and J by 3 bases, with 5 bases of the junction left unmatched. The CDR3 totals 16 residues. CDR3 protein: CASSPPGLADYNEQFF. The DNA for the CDR3 is TGCGCCAGCAGCCCCCCGGGACTAGCGGACTACAATGAGCAGTTCTTC.

This clonotype has more than one count but fewer than ten. This chain joins TRBV20-1 and TRBJ2-7; D is uncertain. The germline gives CDR1 DFQATT, CDR2 SNEGSKA (reference sequence). The V end lost 2 bases, the J end lost 0 bases, and 8 bases lay between the germline ends. The CDR3 is 13 amino acids. CDR3 in amino acids: CSARRRTSYEQYF. CDR3 sequence (DNA): TGCAGTGCTAGACGCCGGACCTCCTACGAGCAGTACTTC.

This clonotype was observed a few times. The chain links TRBV5-1 to TRBJ1-2; 12 nucleotides agree with TRBD1. The germline V gene has CDR1 SGHRS and CDR2 YFSETQ. The V segment lost 5 bases and the J segment 6 bases; nucleotides outside the gene matches: 8. The CDR3 runs 15 residues. CDR3 DNA: TGCGCCAGCAGAAGTCCCGGGACAGGGGGCGATGGCTACACCTTC. Protein sequence: CASRSPGTGGDGYTF.

This clonotype occurred a few times. The V and J genes are TRBV12-3 or TRBV12-4 and TRBJ2-5; possible D gene TRBD1, 5 bases. This CDR3 has 12 amino acids. V was cut by 5 bases and J by 5 bases, with 9 bases left in between. The CDR3 sequence: CASSQGWETQYF. The CDR3 bases are TGTGCCAGCAGTCAGGGTTGGGAGACCCAGTACTTC.

This clonotype was seen only once. The rearrangement links TRBV12-3 or TRBV12-4 to TRBJ2-5; the D gene could be TRBD1 or TRBD2 (5 bases each). The CDR3 is 13 amino acids. V lost 6 bases and J lost 2, with 10 bases in between. This chain's CDR3 is CASSRDRQETQYF. As DNA, the CDR3 is TGTGCCAGCAGCCGGGACCGGCAAGAGACCCAGTACTTC.

The chain combines TRBV5-6 with TRBJ2-1; D unresolved. V lost 1 base, J lost 8 bases, and 7 bases lay in between. The CDR3 is made up of 12 amino acids. Per the germline V gene, CDR1 is SGHDT and CDR2 is YYEEEE. As DNA, the CDR3 is TGTGCCAGCAGCTTGAGTACGGATGAGCAGTTCTTC. It yields the protein CASSLSTDEQFF.

This chain connects TRBV29-1 to TRBJ2-1; 8 bases map to TRBD2. With V trimmed by 4 bases and J by 5 bases, 4 bases remained unmatched. Germline V gene lookup returns CDR1 SQVTM and CDR2 ANQGSEA. The CDR3 has 13 residues. CDR3 residues: CSVAGGLNNEQFF. CDR3 sequence (DNA): TGCAGCGTTGCGGGGGGGTTGAACAATGAGCAGTTCTTC.

This clonotype was detected a few times. J is TRBJ1-2 and V is TRBV7-3; possible D gene TRBD1, 5 bases. The CDR3 covers 15 residues. From germline, CDR1 is SGHTA and CDR2 FQGTGA. The V gene lost 1 base and the J gene lost 4 bases, with 13 bases spanning the gap. The CDR3 sequence is CASSLMPGTLYGYTF. CDR3 DNA: TGTGCCAGCAGCTTAATGCCCGGGACTCTCTATGGCTACACCTTC.

The rearrangement uses TRBV20-1 and TRBJ2-1; the match to TRBD2 covers 11 bases. Looked up from germline, CDR1 is DFQATT and CDR2 is SNEGSKA (reference sequence). This CDR3 region has 19 residues. Germline trimming cut 0 bases from V and 0 bases from J; bases unmatched to any gene: 10. CDR3 in amino acids: CSARDPSGGPSTSYNEQFF. The DNA for the CDR3 is TGCAGTGCTAGAGATCCTAGCGGGGGGCCTTCCACCTCCTACAATGAGCAGTTCTTC.

This clonotype has a count of ten or more. This sequence joins TRBV4-1 and TRBJ1-1, with D perhaps matching TRBD1 (5 bases). This CDR3 contains 13 residues. Germline-derived CDR1 and CDR2 are MGHRA and YSYEKL. V gave up 1 base and J gave up 5 bases, with 8 bases separating them. Here the CDR3 DNA reads TGCGCCAGCAGCCAAGTCGGGGGAACTGAAGCTTTCTTT. This sequence encodes CASSQVGGTEAFF.

This clonotype has just a few counts. The chain is built from TRBV7-6 and TRBJ1-1, with a possible D match to TRBD1 (5 bases). Germline V gives CDR1 SGHVS, CDR2 FNYEAQ. V was cut by 5 bases and J by 0 bases, with 13 bases left in between. The CDR3 covers 15 residues. The DNA of the CDR3 is TGTGCCAGCAGCCACTCCACGGGGGTGAACACTGAAGCTTTCTTT. This translates into CASSHSTGVNTEAFF.

This chain uses TRBV7-6 with TRBJ2-5, with TRBD2 as a possible D gene (7 bases). Trimming shortened V by 2 bases and J by 4 bases, and 8 bases separated the two germline ends. CDR1 and CDR2 (germline): SGHVS, FNYEAQ. The CDR3 is 13 residues long. Here the CDR3 DNA reads TGTGCCAGCAGCTTACGGGGGGCAGAGACCCAGTACTTC. Translated: CASSLRGAETQYF.